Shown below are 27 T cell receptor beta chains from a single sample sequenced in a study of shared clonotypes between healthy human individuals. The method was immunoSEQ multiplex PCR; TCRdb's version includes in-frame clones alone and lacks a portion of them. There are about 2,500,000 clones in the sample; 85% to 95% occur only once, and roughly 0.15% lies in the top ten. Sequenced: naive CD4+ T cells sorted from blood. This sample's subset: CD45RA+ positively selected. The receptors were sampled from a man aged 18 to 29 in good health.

The DNA for the CDR3 is TGTGCCAGCACCCACCGGGAGACCCAGTACTTC. It encodes CASTHRETQYF. The chain combines TRBV6-4 with TRBJ2-5; the D is unclear. This CDR3 is built from 11 residues. Germline V gene sequence: CDR1 MRHNA, CDR2 SNTAGT. The V end lost 7 bases, the J end lost 5 bases, and 8 bases lay between the germline ends.

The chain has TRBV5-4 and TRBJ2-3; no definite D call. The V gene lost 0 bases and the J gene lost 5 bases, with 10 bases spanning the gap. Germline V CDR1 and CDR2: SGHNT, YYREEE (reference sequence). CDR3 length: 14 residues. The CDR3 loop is CASSLGLVEDTQYF. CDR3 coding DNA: TGTGCCAGCAGCTTGGGCCTAGTCGAAGATACGCAGTATTTT.

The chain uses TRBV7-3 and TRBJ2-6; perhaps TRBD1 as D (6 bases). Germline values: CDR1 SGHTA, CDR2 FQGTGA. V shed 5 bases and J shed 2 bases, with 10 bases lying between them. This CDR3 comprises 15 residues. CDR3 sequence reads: CASSPGQTGANVLTF. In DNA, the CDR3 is TGTGCCAGCAGCCCCGGACAGACTGGGGCCAACGTCCTGACTTTC.

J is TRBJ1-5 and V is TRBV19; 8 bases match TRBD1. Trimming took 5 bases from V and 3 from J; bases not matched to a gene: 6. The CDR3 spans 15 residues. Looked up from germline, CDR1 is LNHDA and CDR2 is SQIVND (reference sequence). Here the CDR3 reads CASSDRGMDNQPQHF. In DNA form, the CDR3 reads TGTGCCAGTAGTGACAGGGGAATGGACAATCAGCCCCAGCATTTT.

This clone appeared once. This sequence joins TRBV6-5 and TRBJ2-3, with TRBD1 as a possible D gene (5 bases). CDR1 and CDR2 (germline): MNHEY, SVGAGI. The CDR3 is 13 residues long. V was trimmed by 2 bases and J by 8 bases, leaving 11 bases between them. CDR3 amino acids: CASSYGAMGTQYF. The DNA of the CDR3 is TGTGCCAGCAGTTACGGGGCAATGGGTACGCAGTATTTT.

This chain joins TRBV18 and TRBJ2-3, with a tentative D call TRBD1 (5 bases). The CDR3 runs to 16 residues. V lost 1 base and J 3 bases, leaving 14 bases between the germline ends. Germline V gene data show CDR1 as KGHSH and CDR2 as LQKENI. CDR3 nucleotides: TGTGCCAGCTCACCACGCGACAGCCAACCGACAGATACGCAGTATTTT. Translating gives CASSPRDSQPTDTQYF.

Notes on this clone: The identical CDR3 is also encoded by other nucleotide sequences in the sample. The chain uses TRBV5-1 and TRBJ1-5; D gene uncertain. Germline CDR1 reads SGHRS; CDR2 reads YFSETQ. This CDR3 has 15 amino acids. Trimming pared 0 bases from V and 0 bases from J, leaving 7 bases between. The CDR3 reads CASSLGGNSNQPQHF. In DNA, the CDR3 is TGCGCCAGCAGCTTGGGCGGAAATAGCAATCAGCCCCAGCATTTT.

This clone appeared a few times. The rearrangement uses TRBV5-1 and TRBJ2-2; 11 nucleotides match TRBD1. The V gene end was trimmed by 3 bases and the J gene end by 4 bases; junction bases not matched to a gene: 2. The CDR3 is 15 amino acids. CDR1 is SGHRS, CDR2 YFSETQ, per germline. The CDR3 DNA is TGCGCCAGCAGCTCAGGGACAGGGGGCACCGGGGAGCTGTTTTTT. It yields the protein CASSSGTGGTGELFF. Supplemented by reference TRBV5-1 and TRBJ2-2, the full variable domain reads KAGVTQTPRYLIKTRGQQVTLSCSPISGHRSVSWYQQTPGQGLQFLFEYFSETQRNKGNFPGRFSGRQFSNSRSEMNVSTLELGDSALYLCASSSGTGGTGELFFGEGSRLTVL.

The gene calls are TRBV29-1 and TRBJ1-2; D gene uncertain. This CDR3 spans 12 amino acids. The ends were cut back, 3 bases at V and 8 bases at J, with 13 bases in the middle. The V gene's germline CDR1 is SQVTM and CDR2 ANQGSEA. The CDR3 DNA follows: TGCAGCGTTGAGGTCAACCAACGGGGCTACACCTTC. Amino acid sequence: CSVEVNQRGYTF.

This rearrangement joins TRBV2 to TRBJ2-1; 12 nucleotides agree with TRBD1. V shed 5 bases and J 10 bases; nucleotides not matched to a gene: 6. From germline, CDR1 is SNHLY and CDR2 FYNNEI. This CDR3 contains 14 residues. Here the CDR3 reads CASSRDRGRGEQFF. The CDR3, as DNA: TGTGCCAGCAGTCGGGACAGGGGGCGGGGAGAGCAGTTCTTC.

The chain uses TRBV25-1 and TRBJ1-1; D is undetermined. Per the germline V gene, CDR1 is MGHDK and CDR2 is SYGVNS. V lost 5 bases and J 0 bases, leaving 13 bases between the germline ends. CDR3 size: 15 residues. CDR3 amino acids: CASSKAGTLNTEAFF. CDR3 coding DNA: TGTGCCAGCAGTAAAGCGGGCACTCTGAACACTGAAGCTTTCTTT.

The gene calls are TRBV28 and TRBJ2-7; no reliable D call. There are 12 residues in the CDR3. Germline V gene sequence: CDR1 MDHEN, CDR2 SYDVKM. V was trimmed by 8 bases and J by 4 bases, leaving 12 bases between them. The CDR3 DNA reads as TGTGCCAGCGGTCGGGTAACTTACGAGCAGTACTTC. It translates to CASGRVTYEQYF.

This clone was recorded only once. The CDR3 nucleotides read TGTGCCAGCAGTGAACCACAGGGATCAGATACGCAGTATTTT. Translated, it gives CASSEPQGSDTQYF. J is TRBJ2-3 and V is TRBV6-1; tentatively, D is TRBD1 (6 bases). This CDR3 is 14 amino acids long. V was clipped by 2 bases and J by 4 bases, with 10 bases between them. In germline, CDR1 is MNHNS, CDR2 SASEGT.

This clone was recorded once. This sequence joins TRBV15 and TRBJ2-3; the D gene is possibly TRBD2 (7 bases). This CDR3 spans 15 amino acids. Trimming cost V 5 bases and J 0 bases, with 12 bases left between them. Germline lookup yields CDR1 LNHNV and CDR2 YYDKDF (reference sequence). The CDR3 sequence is CATSPGGASTDTQYF. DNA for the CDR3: TGTGCCACCAGCCCTGGGGGGGCTAGCACAGATACGCAGTATTTT.

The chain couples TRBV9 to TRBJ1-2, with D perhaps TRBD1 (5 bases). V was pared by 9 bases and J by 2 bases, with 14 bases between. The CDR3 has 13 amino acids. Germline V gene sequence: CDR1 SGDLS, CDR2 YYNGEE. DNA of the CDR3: TGTGCCATCCCGCCTCAGGGAAACTATGGCTACACCTTC. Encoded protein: CAIPPQGNYGYTF.

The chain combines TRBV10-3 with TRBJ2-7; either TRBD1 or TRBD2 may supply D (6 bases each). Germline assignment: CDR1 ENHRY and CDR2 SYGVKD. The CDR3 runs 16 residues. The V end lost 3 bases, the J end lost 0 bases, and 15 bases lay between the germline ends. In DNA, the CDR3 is TGTGCCATCAGTGAAGGGGGGCACCTCCGCTCCTACGAGCAGTACTTC. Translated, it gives CAISEGGHLRSYEQYF.

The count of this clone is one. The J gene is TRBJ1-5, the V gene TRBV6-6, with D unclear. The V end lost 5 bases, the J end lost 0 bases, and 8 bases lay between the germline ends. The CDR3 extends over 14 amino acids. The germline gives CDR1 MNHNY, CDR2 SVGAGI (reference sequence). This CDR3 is CASSITYSNQPQHF. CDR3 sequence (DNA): TGTGCCAGCAGTATCACCTATAGCAATCAGCCCCAGCATTTT.

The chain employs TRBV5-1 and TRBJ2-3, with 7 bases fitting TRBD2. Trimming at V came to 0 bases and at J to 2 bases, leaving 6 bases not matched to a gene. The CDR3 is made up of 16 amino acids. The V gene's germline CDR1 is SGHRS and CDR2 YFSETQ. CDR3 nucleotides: TGCGCCAGCAGCTTGGGAGCGGGGAGATCCACAGATACGCAGTATTTT. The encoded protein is CASSLGAGRSTDTQYF. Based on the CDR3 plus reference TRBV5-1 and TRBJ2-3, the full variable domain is KAGVTQTPRYLIKTRGQQVTLSCSPISGHRSVSWYQQTPGQGLQFLFEYFSETQRNKGNFPGRFSGRQFSNSRSEMNVSTLELGDSALYLCASSLGAGRSTDTQYFGPGTRLTVL.

The CDR3 nucleotides read TGTGCCAGCAGCTTGGCAGGGGCGGCTAACTATGGCTACACCTTC. It codes for CASSLAGAANYGYTF. The chain combines TRBV5-4 with TRBJ1-2; a possible D gene is TRBD1 (6 bases). This CDR3 is 15 amino acids long. Germline lookup yields CDR1 SGHNT and CDR2 YYREEE (reference sequence). V lost 0 bases and J lost 0, with 9 bases in between. Variable domain in full (rest from reference TRBV5-4 and TRBJ1-2): ETGVTQSPTHLIKTRGQQVTLRCSSQSGHNTVSWYQQALGQGPQFIFQYYREEENGRGNFPPRFSGLQFPNYSSELNVNALELDDSALYLCASSLAGAANYGYTFGSGTRLTVV.

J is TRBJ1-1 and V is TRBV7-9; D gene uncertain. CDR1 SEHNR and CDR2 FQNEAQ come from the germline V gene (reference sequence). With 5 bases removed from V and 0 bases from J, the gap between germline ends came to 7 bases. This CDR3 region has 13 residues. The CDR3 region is CASSAEMNTEAFF. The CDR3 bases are TGTGCCAGCAGCGCTGAAATGAACACTGAAGCTTTCTTT.

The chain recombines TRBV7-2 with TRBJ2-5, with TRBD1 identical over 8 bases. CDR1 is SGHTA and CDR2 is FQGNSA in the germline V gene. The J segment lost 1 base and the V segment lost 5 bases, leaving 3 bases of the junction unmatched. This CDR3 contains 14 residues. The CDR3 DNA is TGTGCCAGCAGCATAGGGACAGGCCAAGAGACCCAGTACTTC. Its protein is CASSIGTGQETQYF.

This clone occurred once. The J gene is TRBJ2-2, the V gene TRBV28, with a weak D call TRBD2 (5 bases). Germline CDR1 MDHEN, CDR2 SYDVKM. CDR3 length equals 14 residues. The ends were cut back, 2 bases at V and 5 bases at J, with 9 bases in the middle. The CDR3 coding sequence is TGTGCCAGCAGTTTAATCGGGGAGACCGGGGAGCTGTTTTTT. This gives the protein CASSLIGETGELFF. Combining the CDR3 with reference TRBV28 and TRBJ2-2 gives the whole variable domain DVKVTQSSRYLVKRTGEKVFLECVQDMDHENMFWYRQDPGLGLRLIYFSYDVKMKEKGDIPEGYSVSREKKERFSLILESASTNQTSMYLCASSLIGETGELFFGEGSRLTVL.

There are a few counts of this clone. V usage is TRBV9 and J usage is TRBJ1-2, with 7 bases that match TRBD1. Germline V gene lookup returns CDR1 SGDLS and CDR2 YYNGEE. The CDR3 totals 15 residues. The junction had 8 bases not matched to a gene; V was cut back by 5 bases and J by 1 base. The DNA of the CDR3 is TGTGCCAGCAGTCCAAGGGGGCACGATAACTATGGCTACACCTTC. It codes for CASSPRGHDNYGYTF.

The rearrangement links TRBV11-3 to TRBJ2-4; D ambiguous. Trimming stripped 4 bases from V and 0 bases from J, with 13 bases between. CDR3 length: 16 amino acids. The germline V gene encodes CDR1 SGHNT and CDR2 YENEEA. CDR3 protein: CASSSGDYLAKNIQYF. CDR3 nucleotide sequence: TGTGCCAGCAGCTCTGGAGATTACCTAGCCAAAAACATTCAGTACTTC.

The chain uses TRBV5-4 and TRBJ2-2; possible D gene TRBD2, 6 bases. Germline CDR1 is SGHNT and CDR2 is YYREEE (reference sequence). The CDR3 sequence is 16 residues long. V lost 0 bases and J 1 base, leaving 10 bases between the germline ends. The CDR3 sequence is CASSLVLGGNTGELFF. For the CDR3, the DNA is TGTGCCAGCAGCTTGGTCTTGGGGGGGAACACCGGGGAGCTGTTTTTT.

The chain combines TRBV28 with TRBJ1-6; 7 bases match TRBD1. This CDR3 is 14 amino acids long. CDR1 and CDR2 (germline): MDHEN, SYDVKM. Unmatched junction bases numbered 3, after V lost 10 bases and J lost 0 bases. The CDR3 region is CATRQGSYNSPLHF. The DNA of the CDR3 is TGTGCCACTAGACAGGGCTCCTATAATTCACCCCTCCACTTT.

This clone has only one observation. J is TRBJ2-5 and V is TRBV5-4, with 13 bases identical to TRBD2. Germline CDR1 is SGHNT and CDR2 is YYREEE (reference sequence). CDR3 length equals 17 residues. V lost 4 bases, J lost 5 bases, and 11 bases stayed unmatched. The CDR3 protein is CASSAGQGTSGTETQYF. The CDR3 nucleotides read TGTGCCAGCAGCGCCGGACAGGGGACTAGCGGGACGGAGACCCAGTACTTC.